Listed below are T cell receptor beta chains from one sample, sequenced in a study of T cell responses to AZD1222 COVID-19 vaccine. Clones were sequenced by immunoSEQ multiplex PCR, and TCRdb holds only the in-frame ones, with some missing. Of about 84,000 clones in the sample, 70% to 90% were seen once. The sample here was peripheral blood, taken 28 days after the second AZD1222 dose. The receptor source for this set is an adult who received the AZD1222 COVID-19 vaccine. The CDR3 runs from the conserved cysteine through the conserved F or W. The order of the fields is J gene, V gene, CDR3 protein.

j_gene: TRBJ1-1
v_gene: TRBV4-1
CDR3aa: CASSSPIPGSEAFF

j_gene: TRBJ1-5
v_gene: TRBV7-2
CDR3aa: CASSLTMGNQPQHF

j_gene: TRBJ1-1
v_gene: TRBV6-1
CDR3aa: CASSDRTGGRAFF

j_gene: TRBJ2-6
v_gene: TRBV24-1
CDR3aa: CATNGISGANVLTF

j_gene: TRBJ2-3
v_gene: TRBV9
CDR3aa: CASSLSGMADTQYF

j_gene: TRBJ2-3
v_gene: TRBV3-1/TRBV3-2
CDR3aa: CASSQAGTSGGRTDTQYF

j_gene: TRBJ1-2
v_gene: TRBV28
CDR3aa: CASSSGAGADYNYGYTF

j_gene: TRBJ2-2
v_gene: TRBV7-9
CDR3aa: CASSLGRNTGELFF

j_gene: TRBJ1-2
v_gene: TRBV29-1
CDR3aa: CSVGQVGGGYTF

j_gene: TRBJ1-5
v_gene: TRBV29-1
CDR3aa: CSVGTGGQPQHF

j_gene: TRBJ1-2
v_gene: TRBV28
CDR3aa: CASSLGHNYGYTF

j_gene: TRBJ1-1
v_gene: TRBV5-1
CDR3aa: CASTHGADRSKNTEAFF

j_gene: TRBJ1-4
v_gene: TRBV4-2
CDR3aa: CASSQEEETQLFF

j_gene: TRBJ1-4
v_gene: TRBV3-1/TRBV3-2
CDR3aa: CASSQRVEQFNEKLFF

j_gene: TRBJ1-2
v_gene: TRBV6-5
CDR3aa: CASRNRNSNYGYTF

j_gene: TRBJ1-6
v_gene: TRBV5-4
CDR3aa: CASSRAGTGSVLHF

j_gene: TRBJ2-1
v_gene: TRBV11-3
CDR3aa: CASSLLAGRGNEQFF

j_gene: TRBJ1-4
v_gene: TRBV19
CDR3aa: CASSISGRGFNEKLFF

j_gene: TRBJ1-2
v_gene: TRBV4-1
CDR3aa: CASSQTEVETNYGYTF

j_gene: TRBJ2-2
v_gene: TRBV5-4
CDR3aa: CASSQDPSGVRAGELFF

j_gene: TRBJ1-4
v_gene: TRBV7-9
CDR3aa: CASSLHRGSTNEKLFF

j_gene: TRBJ1-5
v_gene: TRBV10-3
CDR3aa: CAISEQGSNQPQHF

j_gene: TRBJ2-1
v_gene: TRBV5-1
CDR3aa: CASSLRPPQTGHEQFF

j_gene: TRBJ1-3
v_gene: TRBV4-3
CDR3aa: CASSQDPTGPREDF

j_gene: TRBJ1-5
v_gene: TRBV10-1
CDR3aa: CASSGQENQPQHF

j_gene: TRBJ1-2
v_gene: TRBV10-3
CDR3aa: CAMTGTGTEGYTF

j_gene: TRBJ1-6
v_gene: TRBV18
CDR3aa: CASSPRHEQNSPLHF

j_gene: TRBJ2-5
v_gene: TRBV7-9
CDR3aa: CASSLGEAETQYF

j_gene: TRBJ2-2
v_gene: TRBV7-2
CDR3aa: CASSLGLAGPGELFF

j_gene: TRBJ1-1
v_gene: TRBV5-4
CDR3aa: CASSLGGTGAGNTEAFF

j_gene: TRBJ1-1
v_gene: TRBV7-2
CDR3aa: CASSLEFRAFF

j_gene: TRBJ1-1
v_gene: TRBV10-3
CDR3aa: CAITKDRGRGEAFF

j_gene: TRBJ2-5
v_gene: TRBV10-2
CDR3aa: CASKATEFQETQYF

j_gene: TRBJ1-1
v_gene: TRBV6-5
CDR3aa: CASSSTKFDTEAFF

j_gene: TRBJ1-1
v_gene: TRBV15
CDR3aa: CATSRGGGRNTEAFF

j_gene: TRBJ1-6
v_gene: TRBV3-1/TRBV3-2
CDR3aa: CASSQGRASYNSPLHF

j_gene: TRBJ2-7
v_gene: TRBV12-5
CDR3aa: CASGLVRGEQYF

j_gene: TRBJ2-5
v_gene: TRBV18
CDR3aa: CASSSRGSQETQYF

j_gene: TRBJ2-1
v_gene: TRBV7-2
CDR3aa: CASSLPGFYNEQFF

j_gene: TRBJ1-1
v_gene: TRBV27
CDR3aa: CASSFGQPNTEAFF

j_gene: TRBJ1-2
v_gene: TRBV9
CDR3aa: CASSPGPASYTF

j_gene: TRBJ2-7
v_gene: TRBV12-3/TRBV12-4
CDR3aa: CASSSGGTYEQYF

j_gene: TRBJ1-4
v_gene: TRBV19
CDR3aa: CASRIPGANEKLFF

j_gene: TRBJ1-5
v_gene: TRBV6-1
CDR3aa: CASSEFISQPQHF

j_gene: TRBJ1-5
v_gene: TRBV28
CDR3aa: CASRPSGASNQPQHF

j_gene: TRBJ2-7
v_gene: TRBV7-9
CDR3aa: CASSLIAGKYEQYF

j_gene: TRBJ1-2
v_gene: TRBV28
CDR3aa: CASSNRQGFGYTF

j_gene: TRBJ1-1
v_gene: TRBV4-3
CDR3aa: CASSQEPGVVTEAFF

j_gene: TRBJ1-6
v_gene: TRBV14
CDR3aa: CASSQFNNSPLHF

j_gene: TRBJ2-2
v_gene: TRBV7-8
CDR3aa: CASSLVDTGELFF

j_gene: TRBJ1-3
v_gene: TRBV7-2
CDR3aa: CASSLGIGNTIYF

j_gene: TRBJ2-6
v_gene: TRBV28
CDR3aa: CASSPDGGANVLTF

j_gene: TRBJ1-2
v_gene: TRBV11-2
CDR3aa: CASSFTNYGYTF

j_gene: TRBJ1-6
v_gene: TRBV7-8
CDR3aa: CASSLISQGAFRSPLHF

j_gene: TRBJ2-1
v_gene: TRBV24-1
CDR3aa: CATSAPPNEQFF

j_gene: TRBJ1-1
v_gene: TRBV6-6
CDR3aa: CASSAGEEAFF